The source of this T cell receptor beta chain is a study of blood T cell repertoires in COVID-19. The wider study: Material from acute and convalescent COVID-19 was sourced from the United States, Italy and Spain. PBMCs, B-cell-depleted T cells, or T cells provided the cDNA or gDNA that made up the material.

V was pared by 0 bases and J by 4 bases, with 9 bases between. This CDR3 spans 14 amino acids. In germline, CDR1 is SGHTA, CDR2 FQGTGA. TCRdb's table, derived via immunoSEQ multiplex PCR, lists solely in-frame clones and lacks some. Counted here are 250,000 to 350,000 clones, 70% to 85% occurring once; the ten biggest clones make up roughly 1.5%. During active infection, Seattle patients enrolled and were then monitored through disease. This clonotype was sampled from a human donor with COVID-19, enrolled during active disease. The donor label of this sample is uncertain. Sequencing was carried out using peripheral blood. V usage is TRBV7-3 and J usage is TRBJ1-2; the D gene is possibly TRBD1 (6 bases). The CDR3 region has the DNA TGTGCCAGCAGCTTAACAGGGGGTCCCTATGGCTACACCTTC. This sequence encodes CASSLTGGPYGYTF.